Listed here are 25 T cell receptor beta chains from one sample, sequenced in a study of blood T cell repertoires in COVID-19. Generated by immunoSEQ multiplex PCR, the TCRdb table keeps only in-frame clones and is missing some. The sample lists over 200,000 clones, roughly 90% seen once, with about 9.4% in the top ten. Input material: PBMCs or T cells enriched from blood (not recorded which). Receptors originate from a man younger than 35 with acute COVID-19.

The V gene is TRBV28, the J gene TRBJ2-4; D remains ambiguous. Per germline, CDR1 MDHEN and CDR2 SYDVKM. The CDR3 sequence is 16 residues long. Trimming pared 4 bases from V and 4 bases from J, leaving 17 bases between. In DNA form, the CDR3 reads TGTGCCAGCAGTTCCTCAGACGAGGTCGGAAAAAACATTCAGTACTTC. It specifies CASSSSDEVGKNIQYF.

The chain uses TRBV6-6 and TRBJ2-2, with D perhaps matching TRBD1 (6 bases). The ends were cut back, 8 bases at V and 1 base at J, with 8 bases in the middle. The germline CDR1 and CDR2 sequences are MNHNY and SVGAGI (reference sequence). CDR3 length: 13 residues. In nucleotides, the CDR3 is TGTGCCAGCTCACAGGGGAACACCGGGGAGCTGTTTTTT. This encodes CASSQGNTGELFF.

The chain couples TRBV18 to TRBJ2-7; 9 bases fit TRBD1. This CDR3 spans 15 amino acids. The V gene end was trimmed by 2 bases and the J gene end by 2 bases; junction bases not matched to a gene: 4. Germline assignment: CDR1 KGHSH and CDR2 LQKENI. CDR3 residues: CASSPGTGSPYEQYF. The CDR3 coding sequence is TGTGCCAGCTCACCAGGGACAGGGTCCCCCTACGAGCAGTACTTC.

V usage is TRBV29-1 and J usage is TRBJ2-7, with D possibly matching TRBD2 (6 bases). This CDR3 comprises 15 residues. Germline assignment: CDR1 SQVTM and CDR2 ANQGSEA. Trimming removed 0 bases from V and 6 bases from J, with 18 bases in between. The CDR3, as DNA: TGCAGCGTTGAAGATCGGAAGGGACTCCCCGGCGAGCAGTACTTC. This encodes CSVEDRKGLPGEQYF.

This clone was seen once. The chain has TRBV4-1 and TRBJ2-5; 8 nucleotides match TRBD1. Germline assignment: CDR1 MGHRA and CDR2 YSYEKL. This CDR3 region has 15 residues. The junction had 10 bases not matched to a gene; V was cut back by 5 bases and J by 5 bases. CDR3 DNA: TGCGCCAGCAGCTTGCTCGGGACAGGCAGTGAGACCCAGTACTTC. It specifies CASSLLGTGSETQYF.

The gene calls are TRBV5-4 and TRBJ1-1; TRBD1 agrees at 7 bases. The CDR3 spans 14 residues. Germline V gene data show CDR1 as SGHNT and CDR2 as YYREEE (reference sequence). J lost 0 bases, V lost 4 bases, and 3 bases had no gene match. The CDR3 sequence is CASSLDRVNTEAFF. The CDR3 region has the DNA TGTGCCAGCAGCCTCGACAGGGTGAACACTGAAGCTTTCTTT. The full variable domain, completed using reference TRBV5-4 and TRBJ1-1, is ETGVTQSPTHLIKTRGQQVTLRCSSQSGHNTVSWYQQALGQGPQFIFQYYREEENGRGNFPPRFSGLQFPNYSSELNVNALELDDSALYLCASSLDRVNTEAFFGQGTRLTVV.

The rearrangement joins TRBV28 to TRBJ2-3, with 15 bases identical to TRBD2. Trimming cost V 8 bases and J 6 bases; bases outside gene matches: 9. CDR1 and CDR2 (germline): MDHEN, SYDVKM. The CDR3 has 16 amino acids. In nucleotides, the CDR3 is TGTGCCAGCGGGGGACAGGGGACTAGCGGGAGGGATACGCAGTATTTT. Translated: CASGGQGTSGRDTQYF.

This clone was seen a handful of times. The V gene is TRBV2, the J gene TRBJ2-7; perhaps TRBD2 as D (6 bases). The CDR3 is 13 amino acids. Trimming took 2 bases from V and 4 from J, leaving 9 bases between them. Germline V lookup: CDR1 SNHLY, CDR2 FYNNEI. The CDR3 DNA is TGTGCCAGCAGTGAAAGGAGGGTGTACGAGCAGTACTTC. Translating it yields CASSERRVYEQYF.

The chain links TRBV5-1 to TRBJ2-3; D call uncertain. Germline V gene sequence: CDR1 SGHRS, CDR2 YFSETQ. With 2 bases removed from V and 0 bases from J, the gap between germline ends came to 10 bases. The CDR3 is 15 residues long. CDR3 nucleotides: TGCGCCAGCAGCTTTGCAGTGCTTAGCACAGATACGCAGTATTTT. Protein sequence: CASSFAVLSTDTQYF.

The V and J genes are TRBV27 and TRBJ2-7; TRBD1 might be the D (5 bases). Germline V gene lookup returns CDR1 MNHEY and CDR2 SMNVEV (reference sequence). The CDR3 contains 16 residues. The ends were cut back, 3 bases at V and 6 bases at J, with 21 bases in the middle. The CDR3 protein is CASSLLPTQAVSEQYF. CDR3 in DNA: TGTGCCAGCAGTTTGCTCCCCACACAGGCCGTCAGCGAGCAGTACTTC.

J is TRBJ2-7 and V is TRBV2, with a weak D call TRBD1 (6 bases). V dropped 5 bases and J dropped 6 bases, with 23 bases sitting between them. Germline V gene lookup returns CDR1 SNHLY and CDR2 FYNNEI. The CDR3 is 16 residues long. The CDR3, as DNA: TGTGCCAGCAGTCAGAACAGACAGGACAGAACGGGCGAGCAGTACTTC. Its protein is CASSQNRQDRTGEQYF.

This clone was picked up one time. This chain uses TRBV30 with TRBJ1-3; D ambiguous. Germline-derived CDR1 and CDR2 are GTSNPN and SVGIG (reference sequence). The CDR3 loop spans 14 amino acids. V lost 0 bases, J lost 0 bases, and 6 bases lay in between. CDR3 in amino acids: CAWSVASSGNTIYF. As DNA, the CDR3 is TGTGCCTGGAGTGTAGCGAGCTCTGGAAACACCATATATTTT.

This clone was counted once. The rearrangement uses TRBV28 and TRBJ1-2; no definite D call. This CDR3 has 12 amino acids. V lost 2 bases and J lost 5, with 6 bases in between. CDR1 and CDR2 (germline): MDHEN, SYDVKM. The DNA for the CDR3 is TGTGCCAGCAGTTTAGAGGGATATGGCTACACCTTC. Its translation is CASSLEGYGYTF.

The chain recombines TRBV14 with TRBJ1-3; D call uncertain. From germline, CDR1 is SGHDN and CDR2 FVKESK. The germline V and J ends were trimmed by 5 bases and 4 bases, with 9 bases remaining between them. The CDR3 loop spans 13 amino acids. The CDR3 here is CASSYGSGNTIYF. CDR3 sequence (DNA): TGTGCCAGCAGCTACGGTTCCGGAAACACCATATATTTT.

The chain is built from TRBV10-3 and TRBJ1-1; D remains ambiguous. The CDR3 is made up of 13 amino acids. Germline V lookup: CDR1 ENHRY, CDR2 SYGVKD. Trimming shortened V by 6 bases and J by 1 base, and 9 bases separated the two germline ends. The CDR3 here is CAIRQTPNTEAFF. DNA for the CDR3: TGTGCCATCAGACAAACACCGAACACTGAAGCTTTCTTT.

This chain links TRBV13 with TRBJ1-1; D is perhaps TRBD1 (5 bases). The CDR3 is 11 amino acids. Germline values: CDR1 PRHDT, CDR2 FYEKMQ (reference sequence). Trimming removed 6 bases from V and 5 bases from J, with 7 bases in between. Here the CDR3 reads CASRSGTEAFF. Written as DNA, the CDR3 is TGTGCCAGCAGGTCAGGGACTGAAGCTTTCTTT.

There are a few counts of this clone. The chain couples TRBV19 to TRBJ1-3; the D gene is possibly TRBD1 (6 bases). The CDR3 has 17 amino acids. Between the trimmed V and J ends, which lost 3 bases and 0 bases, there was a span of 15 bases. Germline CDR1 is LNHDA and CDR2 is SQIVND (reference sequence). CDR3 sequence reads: CASSMSAGVNSGNTIYF. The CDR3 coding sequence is TGTGCCAGTAGTATGTCGGCAGGGGTCAACTCTGGAAACACCATATATTTT. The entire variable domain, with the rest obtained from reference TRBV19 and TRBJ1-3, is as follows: DGGITQSPKYLFRKEGQNVTLSCEQNLNHDAMYWYRQDPGQGLRLIYYSQIVNDFQKGDIAEGYSVSREKKESFPLTVTSAQKNPTAFYLCASSMSAGVNSGNTIYFGEGSWLTVV.

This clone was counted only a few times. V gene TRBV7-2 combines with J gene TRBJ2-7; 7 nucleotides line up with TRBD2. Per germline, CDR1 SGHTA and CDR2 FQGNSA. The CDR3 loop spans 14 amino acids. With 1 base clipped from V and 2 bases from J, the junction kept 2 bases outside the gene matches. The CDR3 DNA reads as TGTGCCAGCAGCTTAGGGGCGGGAGCCTACGAGCAGTACTTC. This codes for CASSLGAGAYEQYF.

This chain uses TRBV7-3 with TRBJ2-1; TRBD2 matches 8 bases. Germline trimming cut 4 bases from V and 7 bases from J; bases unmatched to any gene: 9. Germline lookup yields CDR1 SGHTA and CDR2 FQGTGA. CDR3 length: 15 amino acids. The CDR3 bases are TGTGCCAGCAGCTCAACCGGGACTAGTATTAATGAGCAGTTCTTC. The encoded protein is CASSSTGTSINEQFF.

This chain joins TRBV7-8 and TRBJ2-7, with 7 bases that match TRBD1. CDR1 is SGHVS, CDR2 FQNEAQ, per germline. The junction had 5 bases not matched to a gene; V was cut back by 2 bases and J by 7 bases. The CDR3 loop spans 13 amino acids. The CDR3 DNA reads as TGTGCCAGCAGCTTAAGGTCGGGACAGGAGCAGTACTTC. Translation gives CASSLRSGQEQYF.

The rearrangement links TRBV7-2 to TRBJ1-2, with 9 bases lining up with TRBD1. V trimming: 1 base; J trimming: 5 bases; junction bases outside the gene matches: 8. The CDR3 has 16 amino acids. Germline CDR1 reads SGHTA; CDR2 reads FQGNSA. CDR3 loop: CASSLVSAGQGYGYTF. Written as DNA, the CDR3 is TGTGCCAGCAGCTTAGTATCAGCAGGACAGGGGTATGGCTACACCTTC.

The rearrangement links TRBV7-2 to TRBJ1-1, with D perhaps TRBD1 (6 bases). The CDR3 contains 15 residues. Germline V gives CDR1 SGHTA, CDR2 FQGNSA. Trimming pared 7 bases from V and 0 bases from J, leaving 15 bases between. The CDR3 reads CASNLAGAVNTEAFF. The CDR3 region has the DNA TGTGCCAGCAACCTAGCGGGGGCTGTGAACACTGAAGCTTTCTTT.

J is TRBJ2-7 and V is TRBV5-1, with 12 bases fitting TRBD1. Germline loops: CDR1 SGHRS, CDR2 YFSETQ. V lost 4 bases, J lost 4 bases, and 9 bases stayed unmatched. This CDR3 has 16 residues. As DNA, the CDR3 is TGCGCCAGCAGCCCAACCCCGGGACAGGGGGCATACGAGCAGTACTTC. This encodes CASSPTPGQGAYEQYF.

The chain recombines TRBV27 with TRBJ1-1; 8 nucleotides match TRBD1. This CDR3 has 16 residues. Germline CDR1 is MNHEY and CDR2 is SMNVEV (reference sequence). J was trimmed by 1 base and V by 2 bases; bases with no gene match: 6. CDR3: CASSLTGQGPNTEAFF. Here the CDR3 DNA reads TGTGCCAGCAGTTTAACAGGACAGGGCCCGAACACTGAAGCTTTCTTT.

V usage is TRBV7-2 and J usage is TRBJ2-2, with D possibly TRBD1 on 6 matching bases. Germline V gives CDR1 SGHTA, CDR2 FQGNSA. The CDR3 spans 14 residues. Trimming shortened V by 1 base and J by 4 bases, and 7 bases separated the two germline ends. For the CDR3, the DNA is TGTGCCAGCAGCTTAGAAGGGGGCACCGGGGAGCTGTTTTTT. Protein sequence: CASSLEGGTGELFF.